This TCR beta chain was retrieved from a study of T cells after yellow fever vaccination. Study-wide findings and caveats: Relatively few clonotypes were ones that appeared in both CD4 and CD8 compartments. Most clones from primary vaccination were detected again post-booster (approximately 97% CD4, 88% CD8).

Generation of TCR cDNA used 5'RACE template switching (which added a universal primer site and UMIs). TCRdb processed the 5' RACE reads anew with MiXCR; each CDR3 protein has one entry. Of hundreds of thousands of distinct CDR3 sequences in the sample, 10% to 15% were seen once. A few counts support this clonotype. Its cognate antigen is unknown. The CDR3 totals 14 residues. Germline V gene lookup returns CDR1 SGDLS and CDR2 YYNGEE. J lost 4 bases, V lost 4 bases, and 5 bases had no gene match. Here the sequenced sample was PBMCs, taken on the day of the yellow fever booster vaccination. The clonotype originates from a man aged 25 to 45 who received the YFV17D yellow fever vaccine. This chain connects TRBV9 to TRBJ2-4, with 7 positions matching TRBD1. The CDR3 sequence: CASSLTGSKNIQYF. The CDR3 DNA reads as TGTGCCAGCAGCTTGACAGGGTCTAAAAACATTCAGTACTTC.